These 20 T cell receptor beta chains were sequenced from one sample in a study of T cell responses to AZD1222 COVID-19 vaccine. Clones were sequenced by immunoSEQ multiplex PCR, and TCRdb holds only the in-frame ones, with some missing. The data contain around 190,000 clones, approximately 94% of them singletons. Material: peripheral blood, obtained 28 days after the second AZD1222 dose. These receptors were obtained from an adult who received the AZD1222 COVID-19 vaccine.

The chain links TRBV18 to TRBJ2-7; TRBD2 aligns across 8 bases. This CDR3 contains 13 residues. The J segment lost 3 bases and the V segment lost 8 bases, leaving 6 bases of the junction unmatched. The germline CDR1 and CDR2 sequences are KGHSH and LQKENI. The CDR3 sequence: CASLRRGDYEQYF. In DNA, the CDR3 is TGTGCCAGCCTGCGGCGGGGGGACTACGAGCAGTACTTC.

V and J are TRBV6-4 and TRBJ2-3; 9 nucleotides align to TRBD2. This CDR3 comprises 14 residues. J lost 4 bases, V lost 3 bases, and 2 bases had no gene match. Germline CDR1 reads MRHNA; CDR2 reads SNTAGT. The CDR3 protein is CASSERGGPDTQYF. The CDR3, as DNA: TGTGCCAGCAGTGAGCGGGGGGGCCCAGATACGCAGTATTTT.

V usage is TRBV5-5 and J usage is TRBJ1-3; no clear D gene. The CDR3 consists of 13 residues. Per the germline V gene, CDR1 is SGHKS and CDR2 is YYEKEE (reference sequence). Trimming shortened V by 4 bases and J by 4 bases, and 9 bases separated the two germline ends. The CDR3 region has the DNA TGTGCCAGCAGCCTGCCCCCGGGAAACACCATATATTTT. Protein: CASSLPPGNTIYF.

V usage is TRBV7-9 and J usage is TRBJ2-1, with unresolved D. The CDR3 spans 14 residues. Per germline, CDR1 SEHNR and CDR2 FQNEAQ (reference sequence). The V and J ends lost 4 bases and 7 bases respectively, with 14 bases between them. The CDR3 loop is CASSSPDSWNEQFF. CDR3 nucleotide sequence: TGTGCCAGCAGCTCACCCGATTCATGGAATGAGCAGTTCTTC.

The genes are TRBV6-1 and TRBJ2-7, with 8 bases identical to TRBD1. V lost 3 bases, J lost 4 bases, and 8 bases stayed unmatched. This CDR3 contains 15 residues. In germline, CDR1 is MNHNS, CDR2 SASEGT. In DNA form, the CDR3 reads TGTGCCAGCAGTGAGTCCCCCGGACAGGGATACGAGCAGTACTTC. This codes for CASSESPGQGYEQYF.

This chain uses TRBV5-1 with TRBJ1-5; 7 bases line up with TRBD1. V trimming: 4 bases; J trimming: 5 bases; junction bases outside the gene matches: 6. The CDR3 consists of 14 residues. Germline V gives CDR1 SGHRS, CDR2 YFSETQ. CDR3 in DNA: TGCGCCAGCAGCCTAGGACAGGTTGATCAGCCCCAGCATTTT. As protein: CASSLGQVDQPQHF.

The chain recombines TRBV11-2 with TRBJ2-7; 8 nucleotides line up with TRBD1. Germline V gene sequence: CDR1 SGHAT, CDR2 FQNNGV. Unmatched junction bases numbered 9, after V lost 5 bases and J lost 3 bases. CDR3 length: 15 residues. The CDR3 is CASSLPLGQGYEQYF. The CDR3 nucleotides are TGTGCCAGCAGCCTCCCCTTAGGACAGGGCTACGAGCAGTACTTC.

In its sample, this clone was seen once. The V call is TRBV5-4, the J call TRBJ1-2; TRBD1 matches 7 bases. Trimming took 3 bases from V and 0 from J; bases not matched to a gene: 8. The CDR3 is 16 residues long. Germline-derived CDR1 and CDR2 are SGHNT and YYREEE (reference sequence). The CDR3 sequence is CASSSGTVRANYGYTF. CDR3 coding DNA: TGTGCCAGCAGCTCAGGGACAGTACGGGCTAACTATGGCTACACCTTC.

V and J are TRBV5-6 and TRBJ2-7; D is possibly TRBD1 (5 bases). The ends were cut back, 0 bases at V and 3 bases at J, with 7 bases in the middle. Germline V gene data show CDR1 as SGHDT and CDR2 as YYEEEE. CDR3 length equals 13 residues. CDR3 coding DNA: TGTGCCAGCAGCTTGGCCAGGGTCTACGAGCAGTACTTC. Encoded protein: CASSLARVYEQYF.

V is TRBV28 and J is TRBJ1-1, with 7 bases aligning to TRBD1. The CDR3 is made up of 16 amino acids. V gave up 5 bases and J gave up 7 bases; unmatched junction bases: 16. Germline CDR1 and CDR2: MDHEN and SYDVKM. The CDR3: CASSLPRGRGRLEAFF. The CDR3 DNA is TGTGCCAGCAGTCTCCCCCGTGGCAGGGGGAGACTTGAAGCTTTCTTT.

This rearrangement joins TRBV19 to TRBJ2-1; 7 bases agree with TRBD2. The CDR3 totals 17 residues. V lost 6 bases, J lost 4 bases, and 15 bases stayed unmatched. CDR1 and CDR2 from the germline V gene are LNHDA and SQIVND (reference sequence). CDR3 region: CASRETGAGPQYNEQFF. The CDR3 DNA sequence: TGTGCCAGTAGGGAAACTGGAGCGGGACCCCAATACAATGAGCAGTTCTTC.

Here the CDR3 DNA reads TGTGCCTGGGGCCGAATTATCGGGGGGGAGTCACCCCTCCACTTT. This translates into CAWGRIIGGESPLHF. V is TRBV30 and J is TRBJ1-6; D is perhaps TRBD1 (5 bases). Trimming removed 5 bases at V and 10 bases at J, with 21 bases between. The CDR3 runs to 15 residues. Germline CDR1 and CDR2: GTSNPN and SVGIG (reference sequence).

The rearrangement uses TRBV5-4 and TRBJ2-2; 12 positions match TRBD1. J lost 9 bases, V lost 5 bases, and 11 bases had no gene match. The CDR3 is 16 residues long. In germline, CDR1 is SGHNT, CDR2 YYREEE (reference sequence). CDR3 sequence reads: CASSYGTGGLVRELFF. The CDR3 coding sequence is TGTGCCAGCAGTTATGGGACAGGGGGCCTTGTGCGGGAGCTGTTTTTT. The variable domain in full, completed from reference TRBV5-4 and TRBJ2-2, reads ETGVTQSPTHLIKTRGQQVTLRCSSQSGHNTVSWYQQALGQGPQFIFQYYREEENGRGNFPPRFSGLQFPNYSSELNVNALELDDSALYLCASSYGTGGLVRELFFGEGSRLTVL.

This clone was recorded only once. The chain joins TRBV11-3 to TRBJ1-1; no clear D gene. This CDR3 spans 13 amino acids. V gave up 0 bases and J gave up 5 bases, with 7 bases separating them. The germline V gene has CDR1 SGHNT and CDR2 YENEEA. The CDR3 DNA is TGTGCCAGCAGCTTAGAACGGCAGACTGAAGCTTTCTTT. The encoded protein is CASSLERQTEAFF.

The chain employs TRBV11-2 and TRBJ2-7, with D maybe TRBD1 (5 bases). The CDR3 contains 13 residues. V was shortened by 5 bases and J by 5 bases, with 13 bases between the two germline ends. Per germline, CDR1 SGHAT and CDR2 FQNNGV. The CDR3 region has the DNA TGTGCCAGCAGCCGTTGGGTAGGGGACGAGCAGTACTTC. Amino acid sequence: CASSRWVGDEQYF.

The chain combines TRBV7-8 with TRBJ1-3; D is unresolved. The CDR3 spans 19 residues. CDR1 SGHVS and CDR2 FQNEAQ come from the germline V gene. The V end was cut by 3 bases, the J end by 1 base, with 22 bases between. The CDR3 reads CASSFYMGSLSSSGNTIYF. The CDR3, as DNA: TGTGCCAGCAGCTTTTATATGGGCAGTTTATCGTCGTCTGGAAACACCATATATTTT.

The chain is built from TRBV18 and TRBJ2-3; 7 bases line up with TRBD1. The junction had 2 bases not matched to a gene; V was cut back by 3 bases and J by 2 bases. The V gene's germline CDR1 is KGHSH and CDR2 LQKENI. CDR3 length: 14 amino acids. CDR3 sequence: CASSPTGATDTQYF. The CDR3 DNA reads as TGTGCCAGCTCACCTACAGGGGCCACAGATACGCAGTATTTT.

The chain combines TRBV3-1 (or the pseudogene TRBV3-2) with TRBJ1-1; D unclear. In germline, CDR1 is LGHDT, CDR2 YNNKEL (reference sequence). The CDR3 loop spans 14 amino acids. The ends were cut back, 10 bases at V and 1 base at J, with 16 bases in the middle. In DNA, the CDR3 is TGTGCCACTGCGCTCGGACCAGGGAACACTGAAGCTTTCTTT. This gives the protein CATALGPGNTEAFF.

The rearrangement uses TRBV28 and TRBJ2-3; tentative D call: TRBD2 (6 bases). CDR1 is MDHEN and CDR2 is SYDVKM in the germline V gene. V was pared by 4 bases and J by 0 bases, with 11 bases between. The CDR3 sequence is 15 residues long. CDR3 in amino acids: CASSSPGGSTDTQYF. DNA for the CDR3: TGTGCCAGCAGTTCCCCCGGGGGTAGCACAGATACGCAGTATTTT.

V gene TRBV11-2 combines with J gene TRBJ2-1; D unresolved. Germline V gene lookup returns CDR1 SGHAT and CDR2 FQNNGV. V dropped 5 bases and J dropped 5 bases, with 1 base sitting between them. This CDR3 spans 10 amino acids. Written as DNA, the CDR3 is TGTGCCAGCAGCGACAATGAGCAGTTCTTC. Residues: CASSDNEQFF.